This is a list of T cell receptor beta chains from one sample in a study of blood T cells in healthy people across ages. A single record per CDR3 protein comes from TCRdb applying MiXCR to the 5' RACE reads. The sample consists of some 1,800,000 distinct CDR3 sequences, around 40% of them appearing once. Sequenced input: blood. The receptors originated from a human donor in good health. CDR3s include the opening cysteine and the closing phenylalanine or tryptophan. D genes are given only for firm matches. Rows give clone size only sometimes, using once, few, many, or a class for an expanded clone.

size: -; J: TRBJ2-7; D: -; V: TRBV29-1; DNA: TGCAGCGTTGGAGTGAGGTCTTCCTACGAGCAGTACTTC; CDR3: CSVGVRSSYEQYF
size: -; J: TRBJ1-1; D: -; V: TRBV29-1; DNA: TGCAGCGTTGAATACCTGGGCACTGAAGCTTTCTTT; CDR3: CSVEYLGTEAFF
size: -; J: TRBJ1-1; D: -; V: TRBV14; DNA: TGTGCCAGCAGCCAAGATCTAGTCAGGGCGGGCGACACTGAAGCTTTCTTT; CDR3: CASSQDLVRAGDTEAFF
size: few; J: TRBJ1-2; D: -; V: TRBV27; DNA: TGTGCCAGCAGTCCCCACCTAGAATCCCGCTACACCTTC; CDR3: CASSPHLESRYTF
size: -; J: TRBJ2-6; D: -; V: TRBV29-1; DNA: TGCAGCGTTGACCCGGGCGGGGCCAACGTCCTGACTTTC; CDR3: CSVDPGGANVLTF
size: -; J: TRBJ1-6; D: -; V: TRBV28; DNA: TGTGCCAGCAGTCCCCCGGAGGGGCGAGAAAATTCACCCCTCCACTTT; CDR3: CASSPPEGRENSPLHF
size: -; J: TRBJ1-2; D: TRBD1; V: TRBV27; DNA: TGTGCCAGCAGTCTCCTTGCACAGGGGGCGGTTGGCTACACCTTC; CDR3: CASSLLAQGAVGYTF
size: few; J: TRBJ2-5; D: -; V: TRBV4-1; DNA: TGCGCCAGCAGCCGGCTCCCCGGGACCCAGTACTTC; CDR3: CASSRLPGTQYF
size: few; J: TRBJ2-5; D: -; V: TRBV7-9; DNA: TGTGTCAGCAGCGCCGGGCCAGGGCAAGAGACCCAGTACTTC; CDR3: CVSSAGPGQETQYF
size: -; J: TRBJ1-1; D: -; V: TRBV5-5; DNA: TGTGCCAGCAGCTTATGGGCAGGGAACACTGAAGCTTTCTTT; CDR3: CASSLWAGNTEAFF